What follows are 4 T cell receptor beta chains derived from one specimen sequenced in a study of blood T cell repertoires in COVID-19. Method: immunoSEQ multiplex PCR; TCRdb's copy keeps in-frame clones and lacks some. The sample has roughly 110,000 clones; less than 90% are singletons. Input material: peripheral blood. The receptors here all came from a human donor in a cohort sampled during active COVID-19.

The chain joins TRBV14 to TRBJ2-2; D possibly corresponds to TRBD1 (6 bases). Germline lookup yields CDR1 SGHDN and CDR2 FVKESK. This CDR3 contains 15 residues. V lost 6 bases and J lost 2, with 13 bases in between. The CDR3 region has the DNA TGTGCCAGCAGGCCAGCCGGGACAAACACCGGGGAGCTGTTTTTT. Amino acids: CASRPAGTNTGELFF.

The gene calls are TRBV30 and TRBJ1-2; 10 bases line up with TRBD1. Looked up from germline, CDR1 is GTSNPN and CDR2 is SVGIG (reference sequence). The CDR3 totals 15 residues. V gave up 4 bases and J gave up 7 bases; unmatched junction bases: 12. The CDR3 DNA reads as TGTGCCTGGAAGGCGAGGGACAGGGGTAGTGGTGGCTACACCTTC. Its translation: CAWKARDRGSGGYTF.

Here the CDR3 reads CASSSGQGSGELFF. The CDR3 DNA follows: TGTGCCAGCAGCTCAGGACAGGGTTCCGGGGAGCTGTTTTTT. This chain connects TRBV7-3 to TRBJ2-2; the match to TRBD1 covers 8 bases. V was clipped by 4 bases and J by 6 bases; unmatched bases: 4. The CDR3 runs to 14 residues. CDR1 and CDR2 (germline): SGHTA, FQGTGA.

The rearrangement links TRBV5-4 to TRBJ2-7; 14 positions match TRBD2. The CDR3 loop spans 15 amino acids. After removal of 4 bases from V and 6 bases from J, the junction contained 6 bases not matched to a gene. Per germline, CDR1 SGHNT and CDR2 YYREEE (reference sequence). The CDR3 sequence: CASSPGLAGVSEQYF. In nucleotides, the CDR3 is TGTGCCAGCAGCCCGGGACTAGCGGGAGTTTCCGAGCAGTACTTC.